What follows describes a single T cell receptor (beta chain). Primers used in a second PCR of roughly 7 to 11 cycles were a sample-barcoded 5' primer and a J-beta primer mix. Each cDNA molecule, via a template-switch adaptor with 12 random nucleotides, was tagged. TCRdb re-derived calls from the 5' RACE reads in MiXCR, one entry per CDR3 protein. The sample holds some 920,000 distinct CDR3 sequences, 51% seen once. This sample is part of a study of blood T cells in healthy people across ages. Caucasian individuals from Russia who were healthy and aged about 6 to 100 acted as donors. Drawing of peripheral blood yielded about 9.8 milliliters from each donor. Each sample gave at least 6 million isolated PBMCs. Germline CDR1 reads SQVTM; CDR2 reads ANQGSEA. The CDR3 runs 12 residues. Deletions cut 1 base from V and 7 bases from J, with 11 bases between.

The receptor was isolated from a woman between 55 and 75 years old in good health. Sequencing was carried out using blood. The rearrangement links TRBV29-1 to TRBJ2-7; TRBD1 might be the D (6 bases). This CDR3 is CSVEAQGWEQYF. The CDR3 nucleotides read TGCAGCGTTGAAGCCCAGGGGTGGGAGCAGTACTTC.